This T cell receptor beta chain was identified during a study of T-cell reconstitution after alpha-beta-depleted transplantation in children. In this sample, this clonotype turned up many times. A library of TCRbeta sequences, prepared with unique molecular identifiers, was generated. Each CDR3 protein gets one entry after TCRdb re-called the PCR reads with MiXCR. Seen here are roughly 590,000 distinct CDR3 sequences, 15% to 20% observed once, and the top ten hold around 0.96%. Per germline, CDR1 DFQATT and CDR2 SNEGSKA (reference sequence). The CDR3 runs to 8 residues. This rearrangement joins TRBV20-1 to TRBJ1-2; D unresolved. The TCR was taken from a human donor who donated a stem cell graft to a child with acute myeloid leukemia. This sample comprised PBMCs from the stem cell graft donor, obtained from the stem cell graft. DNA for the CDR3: TGCGGTGGGGATGGCTACACCTTC. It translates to CGGDGYTF.